Following are 20 T cell receptor beta chains from one sample sequenced in a study of blood T cell repertoires in COVID-19. Profiled with immunoSEQ multiplex PCR; TCRdb holds only in-frame clones, not every one. This sample carries some 40,000 clones, roughly 80% of them seen once, and the ten largest clones take under 20%. Material: peripheral blood. All receptors come from a man aged 70-80 years with acute or convalescent COVID-19.

This clone was found once. The chain joins TRBV2 to TRBJ1-6; 9 bases are shared with TRBD1. V trimming: 4 bases; J trimming: 7 bases; junction bases outside the gene matches: 5. The CDR3 loop spans 15 amino acids. Germline V CDR1 and CDR2: SNHLY, FYNNEI. The CDR3 coding sequence is TGTGCCAGCAGTGGTTTGGGGACAGGGAATTCACCCCTCCACTTT. Protein product: CASSGLGTGNSPLHF. The full variable domain, in which reference TRBV2 and TRBJ1-6 provide the parts outside the CDR3, is EPEVTQTPSHQVTQMGQEVILRCVPISNHLYFYWYRQILGQKVEFLVSFYNNEISEKSEIFDDQFSVERPDGSNFTLKIRSTKLEDSAMYFCASSGLGTGNSPLHFGNGTRLTVT.

This rearrangement joins TRBV6-1 to TRBJ2-1; D perhaps matches TRBD2 (7 bases). V was shortened by 0 bases and J by 9 bases, with 12 bases between the two germline ends. The germline CDR1 and CDR2 sequences are MNHNS and SASEGT. The CDR3 is 14 amino acids. The CDR3, as DNA: TGTGCCAGCAGTGAAGCGGGGGGGCCTGGTGAGCAGTTCTTC. It is translated as CASSEAGGPGEQFF.

This chain connects TRBV7-8 to TRBJ1-1, with 8 bases that match TRBD1. The J segment lost 4 bases and the V segment lost 3 bases, leaving 7 bases of the junction unmatched. The germline V gene has CDR1 SGHVS and CDR2 FQNEAQ. The CDR3 extends over 15 amino acids. The CDR3 sequence: CASSFSGGAGTEAFF. DNA for the CDR3: TGTGCCAGCAGCTTCTCAGGGGGCGCGGGCACTGAAGCTTTCTTT.

This chain uses TRBV7-2 with TRBJ1-2; TRBD1 matches 7 bases. Trimming took 5 bases from V and 8 from J; bases not matched to a gene: 8. The CDR3 sequence is 13 residues long. The germline gives CDR1 SGHTA, CDR2 FQGNSA. CDR3: CASSTDRVYGYTF. The DNA for the CDR3 is TGTGCCAGCAGCACAGACAGGGTATACGGCTACACCTTC.

This rearrangement joins TRBV5-4 to TRBJ2-5, with D perhaps matching TRBD1 (6 bases). Germline-derived CDR1 and CDR2 are SGHNT and YYREEE (reference sequence). V was pared by 0 bases and J by 3 bases, with 12 bases between. The CDR3 runs to 15 residues. The CDR3 protein is CASSLAPGDKETQYF. The CDR3 nucleotides read TGTGCCAGCAGCTTGGCCCCAGGGGACAAAGAGACCCAGTACTTC.

The chain carries TRBV2 and TRBJ1-3, with D possibly matching TRBD1 (6 bases). Trimming left V 4 bases short and J 4 bases short, with 14 bases between. The germline V gene encodes CDR1 SNHLY and CDR2 FYNNEI. The CDR3 totals 15 residues. The CDR3 DNA is TGTGCCAGCAGTGCCGGAAGCGGGGGCGGAAACACCATATATTTT. It is translated as CASSAGSGGGNTIYF.

This clone appeared a single time. The chain carries TRBV14 and TRBJ2-5, with a tentative D call TRBD1 (6 bases). The CDR3 is made up of 15 amino acids. The germline V gene encodes CDR1 SGHDN and CDR2 FVKESK. The V gene lost 4 bases and the J gene lost 1 base, with 13 bases spanning the gap. The CDR3 region has the DNA TGTGCCAGCAGCCGCCTAACAGGGAGCCAAGAGACCCAGTACTTC. Translating it yields CASSRLTGSQETQYF. Supplemented by reference TRBV14 and TRBJ2-5, the full variable domain reads EAGVTQFPSHSVIEKGQTVTLRCDPISGHDNLYWYRRVMGKEIKFLLHFVKESKQDESGMPNNRFLAERTGGTYSTLKVQPAELEDSGVYFCASSRLTGSQETQYFGPGTRLLVL.

CDR3 protein: CASSQRDRGIFGEKLFF. The CDR3 DNA sequence: TGTGCCAGCAGTCAGCGGGACAGGGGGATTTTCGGTGAAAAACTGTTTTTT. The chain employs TRBV27 and TRBJ1-4; 11 bases match TRBD1. This CDR3 is built from 17 residues. Looked up from germline, CDR1 is MNHEY and CDR2 is SMNVEV (reference sequence). J was trimmed by 7 bases and V by 5 bases; bases with no gene match: 12.

This chain joins TRBV6-2 or TRBV6-3 and TRBJ1-2, with 9 positions matching TRBD1. The V segment lost 2 bases and the J segment 2 bases; nucleotides outside the gene matches: 6. The CDR3 length is 16 residues. The germline CDR1 and CDR2 sequences are MNHEY and SVGEGT. The DNA of the CDR3 is TGTGCCAGCAGTTACCCCAGGACAGGGGAAAACTATGGCTACACCTTC. It codes for CASSYPRTGENYGYTF.

The chain recombines TRBV6-2 or TRBV6-3 with TRBJ2-2; D is possibly TRBD1 (6 bases). V gave up 5 bases and J gave up 0 bases, with 10 bases separating them. Per germline, CDR1 MNHEY and CDR2 SVGEGT. The length of the CDR3 is 15 residues. The CDR3 DNA reads TGTGCCAGCAGTGACAGGAGGACGAACACCGGGGAGCTGTTTTTT. This codes for CASSDRRTNTGELFF.

The rearrangement joins TRBV2 to TRBJ2-7, with a weak D call TRBD2 (6 bases). V dropped 4 bases and J dropped 5 bases, with 12 bases sitting between them. CDR1 is SNHLY, CDR2 FYNNEI, per germline. The CDR3 extends over 13 amino acids. CDR3 amino acids: CASSVPGENEQYF. CDR3 coding DNA: TGTGCCAGCAGTGTTCCGGGGGAGAACGAGCAGTACTTC.

The rearrangement uses TRBV19 and TRBJ1-6; 9 nucleotides line up with TRBD1. The CDR3 runs 19 residues. CDR1 LNHDA and CDR2 SQIVND come from the germline V gene (reference sequence). Unmatched junction bases numbered 11, after V lost 5 bases and J lost 0 bases. CDR3 sequence reads: CASSATGTGRASYNSPLHF. CDR3 nucleotide sequence: TGTGCCAGTAGTGCGACCGGGACAGGGAGGGCCTCCTATAATTCACCCCTCCACTTT. The variable domain in full, with the rest retrieved from reference TRBV19 and TRBJ1-6, is DGGITQSPKYLFRKEGQNVTLSCEQNLNHDAMYWYRQDPGQGLRLIYYSQIVNDFQKGDIAEGYSVSREKKESFPLTVTSAQKNPTAFYLCASSATGTGRASYNSPLHFGNGTRLTVT.

The V call is TRBV19, the J call TRBJ1-5; unclear D gene. The V gene lost 8 bases and the J gene lost 0 bases, with 14 bases spanning the gap. This CDR3 region has 15 residues. Germline CDR1 LNHDA, CDR2 SQIVND (reference sequence). The CDR3 sequence is CASWETAYSNQPQHF. The DNA of the CDR3 is TGTGCCAGTTGGGAGACGGCTTATAGCAATCAGCCCCAGCATTTT.

The J gene is TRBJ2-5, the V gene TRBV9; 11 bases agree with TRBD2. Germline loops: CDR1 SGDLS, CDR2 YYNGEE. The CDR3 contains 15 residues. The ends lost 2 bases at V and 5 bases at J; junction bases unmatched: 5. The CDR3 loop reads CASSVVAGGRETQYF. The CDR3 DNA reads TGTGCCAGCAGCGTGGTAGCGGGGGGGCGTGAGACCCAGTACTTC.

The chain recombines TRBV19 with TRBJ2-2, with D maybe TRBD1 (5 bases). V lost 6 bases and J lost 0, with 8 bases in between. Per the germline V gene, CDR1 is LNHDA and CDR2 is SQIVND (reference sequence). CDR3 length equals 14 residues. CDR3 residues: CASSRATNTGELFF. The CDR3 DNA reads TGTGCCAGTAGCAGGGCTACGAACACCGGGGAGCTGTTTTTT.

This chain links TRBV7-8 with TRBJ2-7, with 11 bases fitting TRBD2. Looked up from germline, CDR1 is SGHVS and CDR2 is FQNEAQ. V shed 1 base, J shed 0 bases, and the junction held 2 bases outside the gene matches. The CDR3 spans 16 residues. CDR3 loop: CASSLVTSGGSYEQYF. DNA for the CDR3: TGTGCCAGCAGCTTAGTTACTAGCGGGGGCTCCTACGAGCAGTACTTC.

The chain combines TRBV28 with TRBJ1-2; 8 positions agree with TRBD1. J gave up 4 bases and V 5 bases, and 3 bases lay outside the gene matches. Germline CDR1 reads MDHEN; CDR2 reads SYDVKM. This CDR3 spans 13 amino acids. The CDR3 region has the DNA TGTGCCAGCAGTGCAGGGACAGGCTATGGCTACACCTTC. Translation: CASSAGTGYGYTF.

The chain uses TRBV2 and TRBJ1-5, with D perhaps matching TRBD1 (6 bases). The germline V and J ends were trimmed by 5 bases and 2 bases, with 16 bases remaining between them. CDR3 length equals 16 residues. Germline V gene lookup returns CDR1 SNHLY and CDR2 FYNNEI. In nucleotides, the CDR3 is TGTGCCAGCAGTCCTACATCAGGGGCCGGCAATCAGCCCCAGCATTTT. Residues: CASSPTSGAGNQPQHF.

This clone was recorded only once. The chain couples TRBV28 to TRBJ2-2, with 10 nucleotides matching TRBD1. Germline V gives CDR1 MDHEN, CDR2 SYDVKM. V was pared by 6 bases and J by 3 bases, with 4 bases of the junction left unmatched. The CDR3 runs to 15 residues. In DNA, the CDR3 is TGTGCCAGCAGGAGGACAGGGGGTTACACCGGGGAGCTGTTTTTT. Residues: CASRRTGGYTGELFF.

CDR3 bases: TGTGCCAGCAGCCCCCGAACGGAGCACACCGGGGAGCTGTTTTTT. This sequence encodes CASSPRTEHTGELFF. This rearrangement joins TRBV7-9 to TRBJ2-2; the D is unclear. CDR3 length equals 15 residues. V was shortened by 5 bases and J by 3 bases, with 13 bases between the two germline ends. Germline V lookup: CDR1 SEHNR, CDR2 FQNEAQ (reference sequence).